This T cell receptor (beta chain) is from a study of OX40 agonist ivuxolimab in advanced cancers. The wider study: The dose-escalation cohort had hepatocellular carcinoma, melanoma, renal cell or head and neck cancer.

The study's findings and limits: Dosing at 0.1 to 3.0 mg/kg was accompanied by clonal expansion of CD4+ and CD8+ blood T cells by week 6. Expanded clones belonging to CD8+ T cells outnumbered, on average, those of CD4+.

Germline V lookup: CDR1 KGHSH, CDR2 LQKENI. The CDR3 has 15 amino acids. V lost 6 bases to trimming and J lost 2 bases; unmatched junction nucleotides: 6. On this clone itself: Its matching antigen is unknown.

It was autoimmune disease history or systemic immunosuppression that excluded patients. The method was immunoSEQ multiplex PCR; TCRdb's version includes in-frame clones alone and lacks a portion of them. The table lists 65,000 to 90,000 clones, approximately 85% of them singletons, with approximately 0.63% in the top ten. The specimen comprised CD4+ or CD8+ T cells sorted from blood, sampled in a trial of the OX40 agonist ivuxolimab. The TCR sequence derives from an adult with an advanced solid tumor such as melanoma, head and neck, liver or kidney cancer. The chain has TRBV18 and TRBJ2-3, with 9 positions matching TRBD2. The CDR3 bases are TGTGCCAGCTCTCCTCGACTAGCGGACACAGATACGCAGTATTTT. As protein: CASSPRLADTDTQYF.